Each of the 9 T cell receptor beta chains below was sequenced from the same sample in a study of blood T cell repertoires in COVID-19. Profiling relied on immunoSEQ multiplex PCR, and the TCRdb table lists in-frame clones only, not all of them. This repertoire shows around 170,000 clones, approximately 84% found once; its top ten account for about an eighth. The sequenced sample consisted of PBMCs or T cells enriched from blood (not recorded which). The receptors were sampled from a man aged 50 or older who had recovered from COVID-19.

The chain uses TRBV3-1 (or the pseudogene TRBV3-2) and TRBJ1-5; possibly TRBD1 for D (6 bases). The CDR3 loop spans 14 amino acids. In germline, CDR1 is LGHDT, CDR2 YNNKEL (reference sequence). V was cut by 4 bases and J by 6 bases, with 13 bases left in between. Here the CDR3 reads CASSLRQAGQPQHF. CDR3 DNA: TGTGCCAGCAGCCTTAGACAGGCGGGTCAGCCCCAGCATTTT.

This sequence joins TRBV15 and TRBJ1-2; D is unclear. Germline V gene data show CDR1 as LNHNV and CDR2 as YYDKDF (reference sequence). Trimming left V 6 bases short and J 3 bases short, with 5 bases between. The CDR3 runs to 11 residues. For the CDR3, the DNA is TGTGCCACCAGGCAGTACTATGGCTACACCTTC. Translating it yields CATRQYYGYTF.

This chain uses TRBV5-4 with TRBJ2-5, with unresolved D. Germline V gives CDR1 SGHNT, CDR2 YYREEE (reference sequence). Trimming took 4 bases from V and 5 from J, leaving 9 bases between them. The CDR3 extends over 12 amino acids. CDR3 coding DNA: TGTGCCAGCAGCGTCCAGTGGGAGACCCAGTACTTC. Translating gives CASSVQWETQYF.

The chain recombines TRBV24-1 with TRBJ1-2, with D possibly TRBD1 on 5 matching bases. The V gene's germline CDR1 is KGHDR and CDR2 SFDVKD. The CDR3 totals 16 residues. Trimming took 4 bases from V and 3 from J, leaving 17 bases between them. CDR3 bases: TGTGCCACCAGTGACCAGGGCGCTATTGTGGACTATGGCTACACCTTC. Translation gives CATSDQGAIVDYGYTF.

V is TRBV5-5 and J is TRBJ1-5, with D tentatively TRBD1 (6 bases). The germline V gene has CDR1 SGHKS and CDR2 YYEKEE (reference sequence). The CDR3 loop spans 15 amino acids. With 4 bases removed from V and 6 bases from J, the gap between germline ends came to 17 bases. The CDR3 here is CASSAVDRPSQPQHF. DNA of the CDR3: TGTGCCAGCAGCGCGGTTGACAGGCCCTCTCAGCCCCAGCATTTT.

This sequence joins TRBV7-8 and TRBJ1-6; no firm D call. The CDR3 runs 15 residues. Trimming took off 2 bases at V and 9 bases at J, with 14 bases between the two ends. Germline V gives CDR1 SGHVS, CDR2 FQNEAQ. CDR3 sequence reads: CASSLFVGSTSPLHF. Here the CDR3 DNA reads TGTGCCAGCAGCTTATTCGTGGGGAGTACTTCACCCCTCCACTTT.

CDR3 in DNA: TGTGCCAGCAGCCCCAGGGGGACTGGGGCCAACGTCCTGACTTTC. Translated: CASSPRGTGANVLTF. The J gene is TRBJ2-6, the V gene TRBV2; 7 nucleotides align to TRBD1. The germline V gene encodes CDR1 SNHLY and CDR2 FYNNEI. With V trimmed by 6 bases and J by 2 bases, 4 bases remained unmatched. The CDR3 is 15 amino acids.

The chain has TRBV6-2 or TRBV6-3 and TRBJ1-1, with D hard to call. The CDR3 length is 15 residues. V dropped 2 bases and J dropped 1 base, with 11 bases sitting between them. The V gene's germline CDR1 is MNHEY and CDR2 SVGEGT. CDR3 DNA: TGTGCCAGCAGTTACGGTCGTTCAGGGAACACTGAAGCTTTCTTT. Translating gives CASSYGRSGNTEAFF.

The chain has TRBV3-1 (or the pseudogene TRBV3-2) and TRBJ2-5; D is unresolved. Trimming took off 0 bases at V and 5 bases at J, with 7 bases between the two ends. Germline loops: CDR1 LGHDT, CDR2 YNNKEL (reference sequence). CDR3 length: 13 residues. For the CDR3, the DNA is TGTGCCAGCAGCCAAGAGTACTTGGAGACCCAGTACTTC. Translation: CASSQEYLETQYF.